A selection of T cell receptor beta chains follows, all from one sample in a study of cytomegalovirus exposure and HLA in healthy donors. Sequencing was performed with immunoSEQ multiplex PCR; in TCRdb, only in-frame clones are kept and a portion is missing. The data contain over 100,000 clones, over 65% of them singletons. Material for sequencing was PBMCs. Receptors originate from a woman aged 25 to 45 in good health and CMV-seropositive. Both conserved end residues are trimmed from each CDR3.

CDR3: AWSPQGGSNYGYT
V: TRBV30
J: TRBJ1-2

CDR3: ASSGGTGSGELF
V: TRBV2
J: TRBJ2-2

CDR3: ASSSLSGRGRTDYGYT
V: TRBV5-1
J: TRBJ1-2

CDR3: ASAGTGGNQPQH
V: TRBV27
J: TRBJ1-5

CDR3: ASSFQGQSLGQF
V: TRBV28
J: TRBJ2-1

CDR3: ASSRTGVSTGELF
V: TRBV11-2
J: TRBJ2-2

CDR3: ASSQEARLAYEQY
V: TRBV4-1
J: TRBJ2-7

CDR3: ASSLGNRARETQY
V: TRBV28
J: TRBJ2-5

CDR3: ASSLRLGTGRSDEQF
V: TRBV5-1
J: TRBJ2-1

CDR3: ASSPSGGRNYEQY
V: TRBV5-4
J: .

CDR3: ASSLTSGATDTQY
V: TRBV5-4
J: TRBJ2-3

CDR3: ASSLREGQPQH
V: TRBV6-6
J: TRBJ1-5

CDR3: ASSRQGGRYGYT
V: TRBV6-5
J: TRBJ1-2

CDR3: ASSRAGGALEQY
V: TRBV14
J: TRBJ2-7

CDR3: ASSKVGQTEGNEQF
V: TRBV21-1
J: TRBJ2-1

CDR3: ASSLGLGLAETQY
V: TRBV5-1
J: TRBJ2-5

CDR3: ASSPADNAGTEAF
V: TRBV28
J: TRBJ1-1

CDR3: SVAVGVRNEKLF
V: TRBV29-1
J: TRBJ1-4

CDR3: ASSSNRQGVGGNTIY
V: TRBV5-4
J: TRBJ1-3

CDR3: ASSLTSVRGRETQY
V: TRBV7-6
J: TRBJ2-5

CDR3: ASSLGPGGIQY
V: TRBV11-2
J: TRBJ2-4

CDR3: ASSKKTGPYEQY
V: TRBV21-1
J: TRBJ2-7

CDR3: ASRRGGEKETQY
V: TRBV5-1
J: TRBJ2-5

CDR3: ASSLNPTGSYNEQF
V: TRBV5-1
J: TRBJ2-1

CDR3: ASRGTGADTQY
V: TRBV2
J: TRBJ2-3

CDR3: ASDEGTSYNEQF
V: TRBV9
J: TRBJ2-1

CDR3: ASSPRGRGGYT
V: TRBV9
J: TRBJ1-2

CDR3: ASSLAALAGLETQY
V: TRBV5-5
J: TRBJ2-5

CDR3: AITGESTGELF
V: TRBV10-3
J: TRBJ2-2

CDR3: ASSKTSGGAGETQY
V: TRBV4-2
J: TRBJ2-5

CDR3: ASSVGLPTWMDTEAF
V: TRBV6-1
J: TRBJ1-1

CDR3: TSSQERGRPYEQY
V: TRBV1
J: TRBJ2-7

CDR3: ASSKGVNYGYT
V: TRBV2
J: TRBJ1-2

CDR3: ASSSRDTNTEAF
V: TRBV7-9
J: TRBJ1-1

CDR3: ASSVWQGGNYGYT
V: TRBV9
J: TRBJ1-2

CDR3: AISDSSVQETQY
V: TRBV10-3
J: TRBJ2-5

CDR3: ASSSPRTASYEQY
V: TRBV5-8
J: TRBJ2-7

CDR3: ASSLSSYEQY
V: TRBV7-9
J: TRBJ2-7

CDR3: SVGGPSGGAWGTQY
V: TRBV29-1
J: TRBJ2-5

CDR3: ASSLGQASYNEQF
V: TRBV5-1
J: TRBJ2-1

CDR3: ASSVRDRGTGELF
V: TRBV2
J: TRBJ2-2

CDR3: SVVSAPNNEQF
V: TRBV29-1
J: TRBJ2-1

CDR3: ASSKRDRSGELF
V: TRBV19
J: TRBJ2-2

CDR3: ASSIGNRVGAEQY
V: TRBV7-6
J: TRBJ2-7

CDR3: ASSQEVGTGGGYGYT
V: TRBV4-1
J: TRBJ1-2

CDR3: ASSFGTAISYNEQF
V: TRBV5-1
J: TRBJ2-1

CDR3: ASSLTPPGVNTGELF
V: TRBV7-2
J: TRBJ2-2

CDR3: ASSQGQDYGYT
V: TRBV4-2
J: TRBJ1-2

CDR3: ASSPRQGMGDTEAF
V: TRBV21-1
J: TRBJ1-1

CDR3: ASSQDRRGPGYGYT
V: TRBV14
J: TRBJ1-2

CDR3: AWRRYTEAF
V: TRBV30
J: TRBJ1-1

CDR3: ASSHRTTSTDTQY
V: TRBV6-5
J: TRBJ2-3

CDR3: ASSLDRQGPQETQY
V: TRBV7-9
J: TRBJ2-5